This note documents a single T cell receptor beta chain sequence. This clone's antigen is unknown. No much larger clonotype is one base removed from it; base qualities were not supplied. This sample was taken from a study of blood T cell repertoires in COVID-19 (dated by TCRdb to the early 2020s). In the study overall: The collaborator samples originated in the United States, Italy and Spain and spanned the acute and convalescent phases of COVID-19. The material from the prospective study consisted of cDNA or gDNA derived from T cells, B-cell-depleted T cells, or PBMCs. Subjects who had been exposed to COVID-19, were actively infected with it, or had recovered from it provided the deeply sampled blood TCRbeta repertoires that made up the dataset. The repertoires were released in a freely available public database intended as a resource for research on the immune response to SARS-CoV-2. The samples were drawn from two sources: the first 160 participants of the ongoing ImmuneRACE study, and 1,000 to 1,500 subjects contributed by 6 global collaborators. Nearly every sample came with metadata listing a de-identified subject ID, COVID-19 status, age in years and sex. Where available, HLA class I and class II types were obtained from metadata supplied by the sample provider rather than from assay-based typing. Study-wide findings and limitations: The quantity of clinical and demographic metadata differed by source and by participant and was supplied without curation.

CDR1 SGHTA and CDR2 FQGNSA are derived from the germline V gene. The CDR3 has 15 amino acids, counting the end cysteine and phenylalanine. Left in the record is the CDR3 DNA by itself, 45 bases read in frame from the first base. After removal of 6 bases from V and 7 bases from J, the junction retains 12 bases not matched to a gene. The collaborating institutions used their own protocols to collect whole blood in K2EDTA tubes. For TCRbeta analysis, collaborator samples were shipped as frozen whole blood, as isolated PBMCs, or as DNA extracted from either sample type. TCRbeta CDR3 regions were amplified from genomic DNA using the immunoSEQ Assay, a bias-controlled multiplex PCR. As for the authors' bioinformatics: Within the assay, amplification of reference gene primers was used to estimate how many nucleated cells each sample contained. To quantify the absolute abundance of each unique TCRbeta CDR3 rearrangement, sequence reads were collapsed and filtered. For each sample, productive Simpson clonality was calculated as the square root of Simpson's diversity index across productive rearrangements. TCRdb's version of the immuneACCESS table is confined to in-frame rearrangements and falls short of the full clone set. An unresolved V gene accounts for under half of the shortfall where checked; the remainder is of unknown origin. The DNA was the basis for D and trimming; V, J and clone size are from that table. The table for this sample lists 55,000 to 70,000 clones; roughly 90% of them were counted only once. Clones ranked in the top ten supply about a fifth of the sample.

The specimen was peripheral blood. The TCR originated in a woman between 50 and 59 years old with active or convalescent COVID-19. The chain was built from TRBV7-2 and TRBJ2-1, with 7 bases matching TRBD2. The DNA sequence reads TGTGCCAGCAGAATGCAGGCGGGAGTTCTTAATGAGCAGTTCTTC. This codes for CASRMQAGVLNEQFF.